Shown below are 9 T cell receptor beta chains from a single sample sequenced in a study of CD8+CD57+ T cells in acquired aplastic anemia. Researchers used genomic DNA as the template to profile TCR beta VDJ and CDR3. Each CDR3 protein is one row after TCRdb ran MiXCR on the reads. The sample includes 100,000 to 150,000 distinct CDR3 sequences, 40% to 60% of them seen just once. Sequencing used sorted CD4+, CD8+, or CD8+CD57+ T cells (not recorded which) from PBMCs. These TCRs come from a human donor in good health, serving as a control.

CDR3 in DNA: TGTGCCAGCAGTGAACTGGAAGATACGCAGTATTTT. Translation gives CASSELEDTQYF. V usage is TRBV2 and J usage is TRBJ2-3; D is ambiguous. The length of the CDR3 is 12 residues. Germline CDR1 reads SNHLY; CDR2 reads FYNNEI. Trimming removed 2 bases at V and 5 bases at J, with 5 bases between.

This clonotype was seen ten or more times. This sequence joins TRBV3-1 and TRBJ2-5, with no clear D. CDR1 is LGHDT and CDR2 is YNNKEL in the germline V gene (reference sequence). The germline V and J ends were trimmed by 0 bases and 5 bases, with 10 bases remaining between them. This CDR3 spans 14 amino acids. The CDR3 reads CASSQERSWETQYF. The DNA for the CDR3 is TGTGCCAGCAGCCAAGAGAGAAGTTGGGAGACCCAGTACTTC.

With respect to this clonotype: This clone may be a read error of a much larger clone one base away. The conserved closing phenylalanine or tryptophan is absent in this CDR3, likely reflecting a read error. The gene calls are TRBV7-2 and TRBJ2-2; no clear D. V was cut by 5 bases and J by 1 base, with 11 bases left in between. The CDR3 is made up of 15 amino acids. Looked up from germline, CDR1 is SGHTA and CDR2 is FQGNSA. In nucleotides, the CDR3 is TGTGCCAGCAGCCGTGGTTTAGGGAACACCGGGGAGCTGTTTCTT. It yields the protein CASSRGLGNTGELFL.

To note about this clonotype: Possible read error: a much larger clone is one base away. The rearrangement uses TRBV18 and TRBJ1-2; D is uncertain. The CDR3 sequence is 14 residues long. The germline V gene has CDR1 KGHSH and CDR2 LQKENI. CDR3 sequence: CVSSPSQTNYGYTF. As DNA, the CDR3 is TGTGTCAGCTCACCATCCCAGACTAACTATGGCTACACCTTC.

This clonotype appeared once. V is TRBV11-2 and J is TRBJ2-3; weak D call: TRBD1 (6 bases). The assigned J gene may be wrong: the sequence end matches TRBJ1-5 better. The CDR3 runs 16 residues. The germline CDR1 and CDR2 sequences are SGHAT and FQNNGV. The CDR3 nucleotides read TGTGCCAGCAGCTCCAGAGGGGGAGGGAGCACAGATACGCAGCATTTT. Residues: CASSSRGGGSTDTQHF.

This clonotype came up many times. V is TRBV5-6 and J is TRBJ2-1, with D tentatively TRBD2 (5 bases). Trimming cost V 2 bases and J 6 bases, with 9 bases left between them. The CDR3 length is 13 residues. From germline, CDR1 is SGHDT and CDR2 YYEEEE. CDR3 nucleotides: TGTGCCAGCAGCTTCCTAGCAACCAATGAGCAGTTCTTC. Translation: CASSFLATNEQFF.

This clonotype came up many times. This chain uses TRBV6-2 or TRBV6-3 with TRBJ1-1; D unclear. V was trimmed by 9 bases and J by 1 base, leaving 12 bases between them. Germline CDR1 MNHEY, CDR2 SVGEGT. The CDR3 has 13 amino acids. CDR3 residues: CASRGVSNTEAFF. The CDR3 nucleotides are TGTGCCAGTCGAGGTGTTTCGAACACTGAAGCTTTCTTT.

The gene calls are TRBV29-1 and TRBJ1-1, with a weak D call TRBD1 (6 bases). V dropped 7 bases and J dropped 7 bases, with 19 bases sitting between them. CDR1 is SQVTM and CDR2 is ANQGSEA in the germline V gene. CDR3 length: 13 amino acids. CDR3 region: CSAERDGQLEAFF. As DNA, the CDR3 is TGCAGCGCTGAGCGGGATGGACAGCTTGAAGCTTTCTTT.

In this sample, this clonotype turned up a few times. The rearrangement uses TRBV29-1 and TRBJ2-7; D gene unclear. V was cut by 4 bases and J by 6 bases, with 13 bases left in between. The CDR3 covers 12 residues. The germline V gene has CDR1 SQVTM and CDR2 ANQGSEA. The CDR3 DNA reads TGCAGCGTTGTAGAAGGGTTTGGCGAGCAGTACTTC. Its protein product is CSVVEGFGEQYF.